Each of the 21 T cell receptor beta chains below was sequenced from the same sample in a study of cytomegalovirus exposure and HLA in healthy donors. Data came from immunoSEQ multiplex PCR; TCRdb stores just in-frame clones and leaves some out. In the table there are around 150,000 clones, 90% to 97% of which are singletons. Sequencing used PBMCs. Receptors were obtained from a woman aged 18-29 years in good health and CMV-seronegative.

The gene calls are TRBV6-6 and TRBJ1-1; 7 bases match TRBD1. The CDR3 has 14 amino acids. CDR1 is MNHNY and CDR2 is SVGAGI in the germline V gene (reference sequence). With 8 bases clipped from V and 3 bases from J, the junction kept 9 bases outside the gene matches. The CDR3 DNA sequence: TGTGCCAGCGGGACAGACCGACCACACACTGAAGCTTTCTTT. This sequence encodes CASGTDRPHTEAFF.

The J gene is TRBJ1-2, the V gene TRBV9; 11 bases map to TRBD1. CDR1 and CDR2 from the germline V gene are SGDLS and YYNGEE. The CDR3 has 15 amino acids. The trim removed 4 bases at V and 7 bases at J, leaving 9 bases unmatched. The chain's CDR3 is CASSLRTGGFGGYTF. The CDR3 coding sequence is TGTGCCAGCAGCCTGCGGACAGGGGGCTTCGGTGGCTACACCTTC.

This clone was counted a few times. J is TRBJ2-7 and V is TRBV6-1; 12 bases match TRBD1. The CDR3 is 15 amino acids. From germline, CDR1 is MNHNS and CDR2 SASEGT. Germline trimming cut 7 bases from V and 7 bases from J; bases unmatched to any gene: 11. CDR3 DNA: TGTGCCAGCATCAAACCGGGACAGGGGGCGCCTGAGCAGTACTTC. Translating gives CASIKPGQGAPEQYF.

V and J are TRBV10-3 and TRBJ2-3, with D maybe TRBD2 (7 bases). Germline V gene lookup returns CDR1 ENHRY and CDR2 SYGVKD. There are 18 residues in the CDR3. V lost 5 bases to trimming and J lost 1 base, with 22 bases between them. The CDR3 protein is CAISSPLGGLAGTDTQYF. For the CDR3, the DNA is TGTGCCATCAGTTCCCCCCTCGGGGGGCTGGCTGGCACAGATACGCAGTATTTT.

The chain combines TRBV7-2 with TRBJ2-2; 7 nucleotides agree with TRBD1. The CDR3 is made up of 16 amino acids. Germline V gene sequence: CDR1 SGHTA, CDR2 FQGNSA. V dropped 5 bases and J dropped 4; count of bases not matched to a gene: 10. CDR3 protein: CASSVTGDVGTGELFF. The CDR3 DNA reads TGTGCCAGCAGCGTAACAGGGGACGTTGGCACCGGGGAGCTGTTTTTT. Filled out from reference TRBV7-2 and TRBJ2-2, the complete variable domain reads GAGVSQSPSNKVTEKGKDVELRCDPISGHTALYWYRQSLGQGLEFLIYFQGNSAPDKSGLPSDRFSAERTGGSVSTLTIQRTQQEDSAVYLCASSVTGDVGTGELFFGEGSRLTVL.

This clone showed up just once. V and J are TRBV18 and TRBJ2-7, with TRBD1 matching over 11 bases. V lost 0 bases to trimming and J lost 6 bases; unmatched junction nucleotides: 7. The CDR3 runs to 16 residues. The germline CDR1 and CDR2 sequences are KGHSH and LQKENI. CDR3 protein: CASSPPYRDRGAEQYF. CDR3 DNA: TGTGCCAGCTCACCACCGTATAGGGACAGGGGGGCCGAGCAGTACTTC.

The chain has TRBV7-9 and TRBJ2-7; D possibly corresponds to TRBD2 (6 bases). Germline V gene sequence: CDR1 SEHNR, CDR2 FQNEAQ (reference sequence). Between the trimmed V and J ends, which lost 2 bases and 1 base, there was a span of 15 bases. The CDR3 totals 16 residues. CDR3 sequence: CASSLNGGKISYEQYF. CDR3 nucleotide sequence: TGTGCCAGCAGCTTAAACGGCGGGAAGATTTCCTACGAGCAGTACTTC. Filled out from reference TRBV7-9 and TRBJ2-7, the complete variable domain reads DTGVSQNPRHKITKRGQNVTFRCDPISEHNRLYWYRQTLGQGPEFLTYFQNEAQLEKSRLLSDRFSAERPKGSFSTLEIQRTEQGDSAMYLCASSLNGGKISYEQYFGPGTRLTVT.

V and J are TRBV5-4 and TRBJ2-5, with TRBD2 identical over 7 bases. With V trimmed by 5 bases and J by 5 bases, 6 bases remained unmatched. This CDR3 is 13 amino acids long. CDR1 and CDR2 (germline): SGHNT, YYREEE (reference sequence). The CDR3 DNA sequence: TGTGCCAGCAGGGATGGGAGGGCTGAGACCCAGTACTTC. It yields the protein CASRDGRAETQYF.

This clone occurred once. The chain recombines TRBV6-5 with TRBJ2-7; a possible D gene is TRBD1 (5 bases). Trimming removed 4 bases from V and 6 bases from J, with 19 bases in between. Germline V gene lookup returns CDR1 MNHEY and CDR2 SVGAGI. The CDR3 contains 15 residues. CDR3 nucleotide sequence: TGTGCCAGCAGTTTTAGGGGATTAACTCAGAGCGAGCAGTACTTC. This translates into CASSFRGLTQSEQYF.

The chain employs TRBV7-3 and TRBJ2-3, with 9 bases matching TRBD2. V was pared by 4 bases and J by 2 bases, with 1 base of the junction left unmatched. The CDR3 has 14 residues. Per germline, CDR1 SGHTA and CDR2 FQGTGA. CDR3 sequence: CASSSGLATDTQYF. The CDR3 DNA sequence: TGTGCCAGCAGCTCGGGACTAGCCACAGATACGCAGTATTTT.

This chain uses TRBV14 with TRBJ2-7, with 7 nucleotides matching TRBD1. The V segment lost 1 base and the J segment 0 bases; nucleotides outside the gene matches: 15. The germline gives CDR1 SGHDN, CDR2 FVKESK. The CDR3 has 19 residues. CDR3 DNA sequence: TGTGCCAGCAGCCAAGGACCGCTCACCCCGGCAGGGGGCTCCTACGAGCAGTACTTC. It specifies CASSQGPLTPAGGSYEQYF.

V gene TRBV6-6 combines with J gene TRBJ1-2; D unresolved. Per germline, CDR1 MNHNY and CDR2 SVGAGI (reference sequence). The CDR3 has 14 amino acids. V gave up 0 bases and J gave up 8 bases, with 13 bases separating them. CDR3 amino acids: CASSYSGRADGYTF. The DNA for the CDR3 is TGTGCCAGCAGTTACTCAGGGAGGGCGGACGGCTACACCTTC.

CDR3 protein: CASSQDPSGGYYNEQFF. For the CDR3, the DNA is TGCGCCAGCAGCCAAGATCCGAGCGGGGGATACTACAATGAGCAGTTCTTC. This chain joins TRBV4-1 and TRBJ2-1; the match to TRBD2 covers 8 bases. The junction had 7 bases not matched to a gene; V was cut back by 0 bases and J by 3 bases. CDR3 length equals 17 residues. CDR1 is MGHRA and CDR2 is YSYEKL in the germline V gene.

V gene TRBV19 combines with J gene TRBJ1-2, with TRBD1 as a possible D gene (6 bases). The CDR3 is made up of 17 amino acids. Trimming left V 7 bases short and J 3 bases short, with 24 bases between. In germline, CDR1 is LNHDA, CDR2 SQIVND (reference sequence). CDR3 bases: TGTGCCAGTACTAAACGGGACACCCGATCCCCGCACTATGGCTACACCTTC. Residues: CASTKRDTRSPHYGYTF.

This chain joins TRBV21-1 and TRBJ1-6; TRBD1, the table's D call, lacks a check against the DNA. TRBV21-1 counts as a pseudogene. The CDR3 has 14 amino acids. This CDR3 reads CASPIRGPNSPLHF. The CDR3 DNA reads as TGTGCCAGCCCCATCAGGGGGCCCAATTCACCCCTCCACTTT.

The V call is TRBV19, the J call TRBJ1-2; 7 nucleotides match TRBD1. Germline V lookup: CDR1 LNHDA, CDR2 SQIVND (reference sequence). This CDR3 contains 11 residues. V lost 10 bases and J lost 5; bases outside the gene matches: 4. CDR3 bases: TGTGCCACCGCAGGGGGGTATGGCTACACCTTC. It encodes CATAGGYGYTF. Based on the CDR3 plus reference TRBV19 and TRBJ1-2, the full variable domain is DGGITQSPKYLFRKEGQNVTLSCEQNLNHDAMYWYRQDPGQGLRLIYYSQIVNDFQKGDIAEGYSVSREKKESFPLTVTSAQKNPTAFYLCATAGGYGYTFGSGTRLTVV.

The chain uses TRBV7-9 and TRBJ2-2; possibly TRBD1 for D (5 bases). V dropped 8 bases and J dropped 6 bases, with 10 bases sitting between them. The CDR3 covers 12 residues. Germline CDR1 reads SEHNR; CDR2 reads FQNEAQ (reference sequence). The CDR3 spells CASGRASGELFF. CDR3 in DNA: TGTGCCAGCGGCAGGGCTTCCGGGGAGCTGTTTTTT.

This clone was observed once. A junction end diverges from the germline sequence, so it may reflect a read error. The V and J genes are TRBV7-7 and TRBJ2-5, with unresolved D. CDR3 length: 16 residues. Germline V lookup: CDR1 SSHAT, CDR2 FNYEAQ (reference sequence). CDR3 in amino acids: CASSLSSTVTQETQYF. In nucleotides, the CDR3 is TGTGCTAGCAGCTTAAGCTCCACAGTGACCCAAGAGACCCAGTACTTC.

V gene TRBV19 combines with J gene TRBJ1-1; D is uncertain. There are 13 residues in the CDR3. CDR1 is LNHDA, CDR2 SQIVND, per germline (reference sequence). The germline V and J ends were trimmed by 9 bases and 3 bases, with 14 bases remaining between them. The CDR3 DNA sequence: TGTGCCAGCCGGAGGTACGAGGACACTGAAGCTTTCTTT. It yields the protein CASRRYEDTEAFF. Full variable domain (outside the CDR3, taken from reference TRBV19 and TRBJ1-1): DGGITQSPKYLFRKEGQNVTLSCEQNLNHDAMYWYRQDPGQGLRLIYYSQIVNDFQKGDIAEGYSVSREKKESFPLTVTSAQKNPTAFYLCASRRYEDTEAFFGQGTRLTVV.

The chain couples TRBV7-9 to TRBJ2-7; TRBD1 agrees at 10 bases. Germline V gene data show CDR1 as SEHNR and CDR2 as FQNEAQ (reference sequence). The CDR3 is 17 amino acids. The V gene end was trimmed by 9 bases and the J gene end by 1 base; junction bases not matched to a gene: 15. The CDR3 coding sequence is TGTGCCAGTGCACCAGGGGGACAGGGGATGGTTTCCTACGAGCAGTACTTC. Translation gives CASAPGGQGMVSYEQYF. The whole variable domain, filled in from reference TRBV7-9 and TRBJ2-7, reads DTGVSQNPRHKITKRGQNVTFRCDPISEHNRLYWYRQTLGQGPEFLTYFQNEAQLEKSRLLSDRFSAERPKGSFSTLEIQRTEQGDSAMYLCASAPGGQGMVSYEQYFGPGTRLTVT.

V gene TRBV13 combines with J gene TRBJ2-3, with TRBD2 identical over 7 bases. V lost 5 bases and J lost 1; bases outside the gene matches: 6. CDR3 length: 15 amino acids. Germline CDR1 PRHDT, CDR2 FYEKMQ (reference sequence). CDR3 in DNA: TGTGCCAGCAGCCTCGAGCGGGGAGGCACAGATACGCAGTATTTT. Translation gives CASSLERGGTDTQYF.